This record looks at one TCR beta chain sequence and its context. The antigen this receptor binds is unknown. One base away there is no much larger clone; base qualities are not given. This specimen belongs to a study of blood T cell repertoires in COVID-19 (dated by TCRdb to 2019 to 2021). Study-wide context: The collaborator samples originated in the United States, Italy and Spain and spanned the acute and convalescent phases of COVID-19. The sample metadata nearly always contained a de-identified subject ID, COVID-19 status, age in years and sex. The repertoires were made available in a free public database intended to serve as a resource for research on the immune response to SARS-CoV-2. HLA class I and class II types, where available, came from metadata supplied by the sample provider rather than from assay-based typing. The prospective study material was composed of cDNA or gDNA derived from T cells, B-cell-depleted T cells, or PBMCs. The dataset comprised deeply sampled blood TCRbeta repertoires from subjects exposed to, actively infected with, or recovered from COVID-19. Samples came from the ongoing ImmuneRACE study (first 160 participants) plus 1,254 subjects from 6 global collaborators. Broad study findings and their caveats: The amount of clinical and demographic metadata varied by source and participant and was provided uncurated.

The immunoSEQ Assay, a bias-controlled multiplex PCR, was used to amplify TCRbeta CDR3 regions from genomic DNA. The paper's data handling went like this. The number of nucleated cells in each sample was estimated by amplification of reference gene primers within the assay. To quantify the absolute abundance of each unique TCRbeta CDR3 rearrangement, sequence reads were collapsed and filtered. For each sample, productive Simpson clonality was calculated by taking the square root of Simpson's diversity index across productive rearrangements. TCRdb carries this immuneACCESS record with in-frame sequences only. Its versions omit some clonotypes, under half of them owing to an unresolved V gene in the studies checked, with the rest unexplained. The V and J calls and the clone size are those of that table, but D and trimming were determined from the DNA. The sample includes more than 85,000 clones, with approximately 90% observed a single time. The ten largest clonotypes hold 0.85% to 1% of the sample.

Whole blood was collected in K2EDTA tubes by collaborating institutions according to the institutions' own protocols. Collaborator samples were shipped for TCRbeta analysis as frozen whole blood, isolated PBMCs, or DNA extracted from either sample type. The sequencing input was peripheral blood. This clonotype was sampled from a man aged 60 to 69 with acute or convalescent COVID-19.

In nucleotide form, the sequence is TGTGCCAGCAGTGTGAGCAGGGCTCTCACCTTAGATACGCAGTATTTT. This translates into CASSVSRALTLDTQYF. The V and J genes are TRBV25-1 and TRBJ2-3; a tentative D call is TRBD1 (5 bases match). V was cut back by 4 bases and J by 5 bases, leaving a gap of 19 bases between them. Inclusive of the bounding cysteine and phenylalanine, the CDR3 is 16 residues long. Left in the record is the CDR3 DNA by itself, 48 bases read in frame from the first base. As encoded in the germline V gene, CDR1 is MGHDK while CDR2 is SYGVNS.